A selection of T cell receptor beta chains follows, all from one sample in a study of T cell clonotyping in hematopoietic cell transplantation. Clones were read by immunoSEQ multiplex PCR, and TCRdb kept only the in-frame ones, dropping some. This sample carries 25,000 to 35,000 clones, about 92% of them seen once, and the ten largest clones take approximately 2.2%. This specimen was peripheral blood mononuclear cells, taken before stem cell transplant. Receptor source: a man aged 45-65 years with acute myeloid leukemia. Some clones in this sample may be carry-over from other donors' samples. The CDR3 runs from the conserved cysteine through the conserved F or W. The D gene is left open where the match is weak. A row's size may be missing; if present it is once, few, many or a size class.

CDR3	DNA	D	V	J	size
CSVEAESGANVLTF	TGCAGCGTTGAAGCGGAGTCTGGGGCCAACGTCCTGACTTTC	.	TRBV29-1	TRBJ2-6	.
CASSLNDRGYSNQPQHF	TGTGCCAGCAGCTTAAACGACAGGGGGTATAGCAATCAGCCCCAGCATTTT	TRBD1	TRBV7-8	TRBJ1-5	.
CASSQDLGQLNTGELFF	TGCGCCAGCAGCCAAGATTTGGGACAGTTGAACACCGGGGAGCTGTTTTTT	TRBD1	TRBV4-3	TRBJ2-2	.
CASSFQYKSGLEEKLFF	TGTGCCAGCAGTTTCCAGTATAAGTCAGGGTTGGAAGAAAAACTGTTTTTT	.	TRBV28	TRBJ1-4	.
CASSRQGNKGNEQFF	TGTGCCAGCTCAAGACAGGGCAATAAGGGCAATGAGCAGTTCTTC	TRBD1	TRBV18	TRBJ2-1	.
CASSALGGVYNEQFF	TGTGCCAGCAGTGCCTTAGGGGGCGTCTACAATGAGCAGTTCTTC	TRBD1	TRBV6-5	TRBJ2-1	.
CASSLSLETQYF	TGTGCCAGCAGCTTAAGTCTGGAGACCCAGTACTTC	.	TRBV7-6	TRBJ2-5	.
CASSLRRGLGRMNTEAFF	TGTGCCAGCAGCCTTCGGCGCGGGTTGGGAAGGATGAACACTGAAGCTTTCTTT	.	TRBV14	TRBJ1-1	.
CASSVGDRTEAFF	TGTGCCAGCAGCGTAGGTGATAGAACTGAAGCTTTCTTT	.	TRBV9	TRBJ1-1	.
CASSPQNRGIYNEQFF	TGTGCCAGCTCACCACAAAACAGGGGCATCTACAATGAGCAGTTCTTC	TRBD1	TRBV18	TRBJ2-1	.
CASSLAPGGDQPQHF	TGCGCCAGCAGCTTGGCACCAGGGGGGGATCAGCCCCAGCATTTT	TRBD1	TRBV5-1	TRBJ1-5	.
CASTPTWTGGDGYTF	TGTGCCAGCACCCCTACCTGGACAGGAGGCGATGGCTACACCTTC	TRBD1	TRBV27	TRBJ1-2	.
CASSSRQDAYEQYF	TGTGCCAGCAGCTCAAGACAGGATGCCTACGAGCAGTACTTC	.	TRBV5-4	TRBJ2-7	once
CASSLTGRGQPQHF	TGTGCCAGCAGCCTGACAGGGCGAGGACAGCCCCAGCATTTT	TRBD1	TRBV7-2	TRBJ1-5	.
CASSPPTRGSNTEAFF	TGTGCCAGCAGCCCACCCACCAGGGGGTCGAACACTGAAGCTTTCTTT	TRBD1	TRBV6-6	TRBJ1-1	.
CASSLPGTSGYSYEQYF	TGTGCCAGCAGCTTACCCGGGACTAGCGGGTACTCCTACGAGCAGTACTTC	TRBD2	TRBV7-2	TRBJ2-7	.
CASSYTGGGGYTF	TGTGCCAGCAGTTACACAGGGGGAGGTGGCTACACCTTC	TRBD1	TRBV6-5	TRBJ1-2	.